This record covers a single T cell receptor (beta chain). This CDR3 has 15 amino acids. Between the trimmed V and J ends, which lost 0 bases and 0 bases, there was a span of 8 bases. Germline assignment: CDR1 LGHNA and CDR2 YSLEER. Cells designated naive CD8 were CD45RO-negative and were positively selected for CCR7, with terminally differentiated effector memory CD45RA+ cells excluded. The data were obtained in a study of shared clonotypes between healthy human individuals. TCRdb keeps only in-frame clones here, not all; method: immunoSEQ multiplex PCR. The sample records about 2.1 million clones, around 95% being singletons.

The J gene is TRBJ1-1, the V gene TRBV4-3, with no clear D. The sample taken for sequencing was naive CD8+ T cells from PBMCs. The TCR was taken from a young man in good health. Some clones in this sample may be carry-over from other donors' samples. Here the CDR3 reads CASSQETGLNTEAFF. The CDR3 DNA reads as TGCGCCAGCAGCCAAGAGACGGGTTTGAACACTGAAGCTTTCTTT.